A single sample is the source of the 18 T cell receptor beta chains below, sequenced in a study of T-cell memory formation after mild COVID-19. TCRdb re-called the 5' RACE reads with MiXCR, one entry per CDR3 protein. This repertoire shows 300,000 to 350,000 distinct CDR3 sequences, less than 20% found once; its top ten account for around a fifth. The sample was PBMCs or a T cell subset sorted from them (not recorded which). These receptors came from a man between 18 and 35 years old who had mild COVID-19 (a few samples of this study predate the infection). Cell type and time point are not known.

The chain recombines TRBV4-1 with TRBJ2-4, with 14 bases matching TRBD2. V lost 1 base and J lost 1; bases outside the gene matches: 3. CDR1 is MGHRA, CDR2 YSYEKL, per germline. The length of the CDR3 is 18 residues. The chain's CDR3 is CASSQGLAGGLAKNIQYF. Here the CDR3 DNA reads TGCGCCAGCAGCCAAGGACTAGCGGGGGGGCTGGCCAAAAACATTCAGTACTTC.

On this clonotype: A read error may account for a junction end that differs from germline. The rearrangement uses TRBV7-9 and TRBJ1-4; TRBD1 might be the D (5 bases). The CDR3 spans 14 residues. Germline V gene sequence: CDR1 SEHNR, CDR2 FQNEAQ (reference sequence). This CDR3 reads CASSEGHRNEKLIF. CDR3 in DNA: TGTGCCAGCAGCGAAGGACACCGTAATGAAAAACTGATTTTT.

The table lists this clonotype with a few counts. CDR3 sequence reads: CSALRGNTEAFF. The CDR3 coding sequence is TGCAGTGCGCTTCGGGGAAACACTGAAGCTTTCTTT. The genes are TRBV20-1 and TRBJ1-1; D uncertain. Germline loops: CDR1 DFQATT, CDR2 SNEGSKA (reference sequence). This CDR3 region has 12 residues. V was pared by 6 bases and J by 2 bases, with 10 bases between.

This clonotype occurred a few times. This chain links TRBV5-1 with TRBJ1-2; no reliable D call. V shed 7 bases and J shed 2 bases, with 15 bases lying between them. Per the germline V gene, CDR1 is SGHRS and CDR2 is YFSETQ. This CDR3 has 14 amino acids. CDR3 sequence reads: CASRLSGPNYGYTF. The CDR3 region has the DNA TGCGCCAGCCGTCTTTCGGGCCCAAACTATGGCTACACCTTC. The full variable domain, in which reference TRBV5-1 and TRBJ1-2 provide the parts outside the CDR3, is KAGVTQTPRYLIKTRGQQVTLSCSPISGHRSVSWYQQTPGQGLQFLFEYFSETQRNKGNFPGRFSGRQFSNSRSEMNVSTLELGDSALYLCASRLSGPNYGYTFGSGTRLTVV.

This clonotype has only a few counts. The genes are TRBV5-1 and TRBJ2-1; a possible D gene is TRBD2 (6 bases). The germline V and J ends were trimmed by 4 bases and 10 bases, with 12 bases remaining between them. Per germline, CDR1 SGHRS and CDR2 YFSETQ. The CDR3 totals 12 residues. The DNA for the CDR3 is TGCGCCAGCAGCGGGGACTCCCCGGAGCAGTTCTTC. Translation: CASSGDSPEQFF.

The chain joins TRBV7-2 to TRBJ1-1; D is possibly TRBD1 (6 bases). The CDR3 has 16 amino acids. CDR1 SGHTA and CDR2 FQGNSA come from the germline V gene. Between the trimmed V and J ends, which lost 5 bases and 5 bases, there was a span of 21 bases. CDR3 nucleotide sequence: TGTGCCAGCAGCCCCGACGGGATCCAGGGGAGGACTGAAGCTTTCTTT. The encoded protein is CASSPDGIQGRTEAFF.

This clonotype was counted ten times or more. V usage is TRBV27 and J usage is TRBJ1-1; TRBD1 is a possible D gene (5 bases). CDR3 length: 16 amino acids. Germline assignment: CDR1 MNHEY and CDR2 SMNVEV (reference sequence). The germline V and J ends were trimmed by 3 bases and 4 bases, with 18 bases remaining between them. The CDR3 is CASSFPSGPRATEAFF. The CDR3 DNA reads TGTGCCAGCAGTTTCCCCTCGGGACCCCGGGCCACTGAAGCTTTCTTT.

V is TRBV3-1 and J is TRBJ2-3, with TRBD2 matching over 13 bases. The germline V gene has CDR1 LGHDT and CDR2 YNNKEL (reference sequence). Trimming at V came to 0 bases and at J to 3 bases, leaving 6 bases not matched to a gene. The CDR3 runs 18 residues. CDR3 in DNA: TGTGCCAGCAGCCAAGACTTCCCGGGACTAGCGGGGACAGATACGCAGTATTTT. Its translation is CASSQDFPGLAGTDTQYF.

Details on this clonotype: One junction end does not reproduce the germline sequence, and a read error may be involved. The chain has TRBV7-7 and TRBJ1-6, with 8 bases that match TRBD1. The CDR3 runs to 17 residues. Germline V CDR1 and CDR2: SSHAT, FNYEAQ (reference sequence). The CDR3 region has the DNA TGTGCTAGCAGCTTAGTGGAGGACAGGGCCCTTAATTCACCCCTCCACTTT. Protein product: CASSLVEDRALNSPLHF.

This clonotype was found a few times. This sequence joins TRBV24-1 and TRBJ2-1, with 8 bases fitting TRBD1. The germline gives CDR1 KGHDR, CDR2 SFDVKD. V lost 6 bases, J lost 1 base, and 1 base stayed unmatched. The CDR3 sequence is 14 residues long. Here the CDR3 reads CATSRTGSYNEQFF. Here the CDR3 DNA reads TGTGCCACCAGTCGGACAGGGTCCTACAATGAGCAGTTCTTC.

V gene TRBV5-1 combines with J gene TRBJ1-2, with 8 bases fitting TRBD1. The J segment lost 0 bases and the V segment lost 4 bases, leaving 5 bases of the junction unmatched. Germline V gene sequence: CDR1 SGHRS, CDR2 YFSETQ. The CDR3 runs to 15 residues. CDR3 in amino acids: CASSPGTGANYGYTF. For the CDR3, the DNA is TGCGCCAGCAGCCCTGGGACAGGCGCTAACTATGGCTACACCTTC. Complete variable domain (other parts from reference TRBV5-1 and TRBJ1-2): KAGVTQTPRYLIKTRGQQVTLSCSPISGHRSVSWYQQTPGQGLQFLFEYFSETQRNKGNFPGRFSGRQFSNSRSEMNVSTLELGDSALYLCASSPGTGANYGYTFGSGTRLTVV.

The chain links TRBV5-6 to TRBJ2-7, with D possibly being TRBD1 (5 bases). Germline CDR1 SGHDT, CDR2 YYEEEE. The CDR3 spans 15 residues. V was trimmed by 2 bases and J by 6 bases, leaving 18 bases between them. The CDR3, as DNA: TGTGCCAGCAGCTTTAGGGGATACAATCCCATCGAGCAGTACGTC. This translates into CASSFRGYNPIEQYV.

This clonotype was seen a handful of times. This chain uses TRBV7-9 with TRBJ1-5, with TRBD1 matching over 7 bases. The CDR3 runs 14 residues. Germline V gene sequence: CDR1 SEHNR, CDR2 FQNEAQ (reference sequence). Trimming cost V 4 bases and J 10 bases; bases outside gene matches: 10. The CDR3 bases are TGTGCCAGCAGCTACCGCGGACAGGAAGGCCCCCAGCATTTT. Translated: CASSYRGQEGPQHF.

The gene calls are TRBV6-2 or TRBV6-3 and TRBJ2-7; possibly TRBD1 for D (6 bases). Trimming shortened V by 0 bases and J by 3 bases, and 9 bases separated the two germline ends. The CDR3 spans 14 residues. Germline V gene sequence: CDR1 MNHEY, CDR2 SVGEGT. CDR3 sequence (DNA): TGTGCCAGCAGTTACTCTGGGGGCCGCTACGAGCAGTACGTC. It translates to CASSYSGGRYEQYV.

This chain connects TRBV20-1 to TRBJ2-2, with a tentative D call TRBD2 (6 bases). Trimming took 6 bases from V and 2 from J, leaving 13 bases between them. CDR1 is DFQATT and CDR2 is SNEGSKA in the germline V gene (reference sequence). CDR3 length: 14 amino acids. This CDR3 reads CSAVEGTNTGELFF. DNA of the CDR3: TGCAGTGCGGTCGAGGGGACTAACACCGGGGAGCTGTTTTTT.

In its sample, this clonotype was seen many times. The V and J genes are TRBV7-2 and TRBJ2-1; maybe TRBD2 (6 bases). There are 14 residues in the CDR3. CDR1 is SGHTA and CDR2 is FQGNSA in the germline V gene. Trimming left V 5 bases short and J 12 bases short, with 20 bases between. The CDR3 DNA reads as TGTGCCAGCAGCCCCAGCCGGGGGTCCCTCTCGCAGTTCTTC. Its protein product is CASSPSRGSLSQFF. The whole variable domain, filled in from reference TRBV7-2 and TRBJ2-1, reads GAGVSQSPSNKVTEKGKDVELRCDPISGHTALYWYRQSLGQGLEFLIYFQGNSAPDKSGLPSDRFSAERTGGSVSTLTIQRTQQEDSAVYLCASSPSRGSLSQFFGPGTRLTVL.

The chain carries TRBV20-1 and TRBJ1-6; D not resolved. CDR1 is DFQATT and CDR2 is SNEGSKA in the germline V gene (reference sequence). This CDR3 is 14 amino acids long. V lost 5 bases, J lost 6 bases, and 14 bases lay in between. DNA of the CDR3: TGCAGTGCTTCCCGGGAGGGCCCTAATTCACCCCTCCACTTT. Translating it yields CSASREGPNSPLHF.

In its sample, this clonotype was seen a few times. The V call is TRBV7-2, the J call TRBJ1-4; D ambiguous. Between the trimmed V and J ends, which lost 0 bases and 12 bases, there was a span of 11 bases. The CDR3 runs to 13 residues. Germline assignment: CDR1 SGHTA and CDR2 FQGNSA. The chain's CDR3 is CASSLAPIGELFF. In DNA form, the CDR3 reads TGTGCCAGCAGCTTAGCGCCCATCGGGGAACTGTTTTTT.